This T cell receptor beta chain was captured in a study of CXCR3-negative and CXCR3-positive naive CD8 T cells. The V gene's germline CDR1 is SGHTA and CDR2 FQGTGA. The CDR3 extends over 13 amino acids. About this clonotype: Its specificity is not known.

Carrying UMI labels, the TRB cDNA libraries were prepared through 5' RACE. TCRdb processed the 5' RACE reads again and assigns one entry to each CDR3 protein, with no DNA. Its table lists some 130,000 distinct CDR3 sequences. Points from the study as a whole: For naive cells, CXCR3-negative and CXCR3-positive subsets had similar TRBV-TRBJ usage; for memory cells, usage differed. Between one naive subset and the other, surface CD5 was comparable, and TCR strength was inferred from TRB CDR3 properties.

V usage is TRBV7-3 and J usage is TRBJ2-2; the TCRdb D gene call, TRBD1, has no DNA to confirm it. The TCR was taken from a human donor in good health. Some clones in this sample may be carry-over from other donors' samples. Sequenced input: naive CXCR3- CD8+ T cells from blood. Regarding subset: CD45RO-CCR7+CD27+CD95- naive CD8+ T cells lacking CXCR3 (TNR3-). Here the CDR3 reads CASSQQGAGELFF.